This T cell receptor beta chain was captured by sequencing in a study of T-cell memory formation after mild COVID-19 (TCRdb year 2021). For context, the study as a whole: TCR sequence clusters from the two donors were largely donor specific. T-cell clones expanding and contracting after mild COVID-19 in a couple of donors were tracked by longitudinal TCRalpha and TCRbeta repertoire sequencing. Two young, previously healthy adult volunteers, one female and one male, were included in the cohort. Summary of the overall study and its limitations: Only a couple of mild cases were covered by the study, and larger cohorts that include severe cases with pre-infection samples were considered necessary. Some responding clones were detected in pre-infection memory, suggesting pre-existing cross-reactive memory T cells joined the SARS-CoV-2 response. The second-wave clones that peaked on day 37 were not confirmed to be SARS-CoV-2 specific. Contracting CD4+ clones were found mainly in CM and EM memory subsets, while CD8+ clones were enriched in EMRA. Clones that contracted from day 15 to 85 showed balanced CD4/CD8 phenotypes, whereas a second wave of clones that expanded from day 15 to 37 leaned towards CD4+.

In regard to this clonotype: What antigen it recognizes has not been identified. No base qualities exist here, and no much larger clone lies one base off it.

Sequencing was carried out with an Illumina NovaSeq 6000. TCRalpha and TCRbeta cDNA libraries were constructed by 5'RACE with constant-segment primers, with sample barcodes and unique molecular identifiers being introduced. RNA was extracted from every sample with Trizol reagent. Libraries were amplified in two PCR steps, with a second sample barcode and Illumina TruSeq adapters added in the second step. Libraries were sequenced on an Illumina NovaSeq with 2 x 150 bp paired-end reads. The paper's processing steps were these. With migec v1.2.7, reads were demultiplexed and then collapsed into UMI-guided consensus sequences. With mixcr v2.1.11, UMI consensuses were aligned to TRA and TRB V and J templates and assembled into clonotypes. A clonotype was counted as expanded or contracted only if both edgeR and NoisET called the change significant, with noise models trained on biological replicates. For edgeR calls, the cutoffs were a false discovery rate-adjusted p below 0.01 and a log2 fold-change threshold of 1. PCA with hierarchical clustering of max-normalized trajectories of the 1000 most abundant clonotypes was used as exploratory dynamics analysis. The CD4 or CD8 phenotype of responding clones was assigned using the separately sequenced CD4+ and CD8+ repertoires. The public sequencing data were trimmed at Q25 with fastp and processed into clonotypes with MiXCR by TCRdb, which kept only in-frame beta chains. CDR3 protein duplicates are merged, each entry listing the most common genes and DNA. The authors' filters were not applied to this entry. This sample is represented by around 390,000 distinct CDR3 sequences; 16% of them were singletons. The biggest ten clones account for around a fifth of the sample.

Reading the germline V gene gives CDR1 SGHRS and CDR2 YFSETQ. Between the V and J ends, shortened by 4 bases and 5 bases respectively, the junction contains 15 bases. Counted from cysteine to phenylalanine, this CDR3 has 14 amino acids. Only the CDR3 region is kept as DNA, spanning 42 bases read in frame from base 1. PBMCs were isolated by Ficoll-Paque density gradient centrifugation. The chain employs TRBV5-1 and TRBJ2-5; confidence is insufficient to name the D gene. The specimen was PBMCs or a T cell subset sorted from them (not recorded which). This sequence originates from a man aged 18 to 29 who had mild COVID-19 (a few samples of this study predate the infection). The sample titles of this study are shuffled in the database, so cell type and time point are left out; the donor was told from shared clones. The CDR3 corresponds to CASSPLQPGETQYF. The DNA sequence reads TGCGCCAGCAGCCCCCTTCAGCCCGGGGAGACCCAGTACTTC.